The rows below give T cell receptor beta chains drawn from one sample of a study of blood T cell repertoires in COVID-19. Here immunoSEQ multiplex PCR was the method, and the copy in TCRdb shows in-frame clones only, minus some. The sample lists about 120,000 clones; around 87% were seen once. The sample comprised peripheral blood. All receptors come from a man aged 70 or older with active or convalescent COVID-19. Each CDR3 is given with its conserved first and last residue. The order of the fields is D gene, V gene, clone size, J gene, CDR3 DNA, CDR3 protein. The D gene is left open where the match is weak. Where a row states a size, it is once, few, many or the class of an expanded clone; other rows omit it.

D gene: NA
V gene: TRBV6-1
clone size: once
J gene: TRBJ1-5
CDR3 DNA: TGTGCCAGCAGTGAAGGCAGGGCAGTGGCTAGCAATCAGCCCCAGCATTTT
CDR3 protein: CASSEGRAVASNQPQHF

D gene: NA
V gene: TRBV5-4
clone size: NA
J gene: TRBJ2-7
CDR3 DNA: TGTGCCAGCAGCTTGGGACTGGACTGGGGCGAGCAGTACTTC
CDR3 protein: CASSLGLDWGEQYF

D gene: TRBD1
V gene: TRBV2
clone size: NA
J gene: TRBJ2-7
CDR3 DNA: TGTGCCAGCAGTGGACCTGGGACAGGGGGTGGCGAGCAGTACTTC
CDR3 protein: CASSGPGTGGGEQYF

D gene: NA
V gene: TRBV29-1
clone size: NA
J gene: TRBJ1-1
CDR3 DNA: TGCAGCGTGTCTAGGGGGATTAGTATGAACACTGAAGCTTTCTTT
CDR3 protein: CSVSRGISMNTEAFF

D gene: TRBD1
V gene: TRBV19
clone size: NA
J gene: TRBJ1-1
CDR3 DNA: TGTGCCAGTAGTACGGGGACAGTGAACACTGAAGCTTTCTTT
CDR3 protein: CASSTGTVNTEAFF

D gene: NA
V gene: TRBV14
clone size: NA
J gene: TRBJ1-5
CDR3 DNA: TGTGCCAGCAGCCAAGATCATTATCAGCCCCAGCATTTT
CDR3 protein: CASSQDHYQPQHF

D gene: NA
V gene: TRBV28
clone size: NA
J gene: TRBJ2-5
CDR3 DNA: TGTGCCAGCAACTCCGCTGAGACCCAGTACTTC
CDR3 protein: CASNSAETQYF

D gene: NA
V gene: TRBV10-3
clone size: NA
J gene: TRBJ2-7
CDR3 DNA: TGTGCCATCAGACCACCGAGCACCTACGAGCAGTACTTC
CDR3 protein: CAIRPPSTYEQYF

D gene: NA
V gene: TRBV28
clone size: NA
J gene: TRBJ1-1
CDR3 DNA: TGTGCCAGCAGTCCTATCGACATCCCGAACGAAGCTTTCTTT
CDR3 protein: CASSPIDIPNEAFF

D gene: NA
V gene: TRBV10-2
clone size: NA
J gene: TRBJ1-1
CDR3 DNA: TGCGCCAGCAGTGAGTCGGGAGCGAACACTGAAGCTTTCTTT
CDR3 protein: CASSESGANTEAFF

D gene: NA
V gene: TRBV7-6
clone size: NA
J gene: TRBJ2-2
CDR3 DNA: TGTGCCAGCAGCCCTCTGTGGCGGGACCTCACCGGGGAGCTGTTTTTT
CDR3 protein: CASSPLWRDLTGELFF

D gene: NA
V gene: TRBV13
clone size: NA
J gene: TRBJ2-6
CDR3 DNA: TGTGCCAGCAGCTTAGGTCAGACTGGGGCCAACGTCCTGACTTTC
CDR3 protein: CASSLGQTGANVLTF

D gene: TRBD2
V gene: TRBV6-5
clone size: NA
J gene: TRBJ2-1
CDR3 DNA: TGTGCCAGCAGGCGGCAGCGGGAGTTGAATGAGCAGTTCTTC
CDR3 protein: CASRRQRELNEQFF

D gene: TRBD2
V gene: TRBV10-3
clone size: NA
J gene: TRBJ2-3
CDR3 DNA: TGTGCCACCTCGGGGGGGGAAACAGATACGCAGTATTTT
CDR3 protein: CATSGGETDTQYF

D gene: NA
V gene: TRBV19
clone size: NA
J gene: TRBJ2-3
CDR3 DNA: TGTGCCAGTAGTAAACTAGGGGATACGCAGTATTTT
CDR3 protein: CASSKLGDTQYF

D gene: NA
V gene: TRBV19
clone size: NA
J gene: TRBJ2-3
CDR3 DNA: TGTGCCAGTAGTATAGATCGCGGGGCGTACACAAGCACAGATACGCAGTATTTT
CDR3 protein: CASSIDRGAYTSTDTQYF

D gene: TRBD1
V gene: TRBV27
clone size: few
J gene: TRBJ1-6
CDR3 DNA: TGTGCCAGCAGTTTTGGACAGGATAATTCACCCCTCCACTTT
CDR3 protein: CASSFGQDNSPLHF

D gene: NA
V gene: TRBV7-9
clone size: few
J gene: TRBJ1-5
CDR3 DNA: TGTGCCAGCAGCGCATGGGCAGGAAGCAATCAGCCCCAGCATTTT
CDR3 protein: CASSAWAGSNQPQHF

D gene: NA
V gene: TRBV18
clone size: NA
J gene: TRBJ2-5
CDR3 DNA: TGTGCCAGCTCACCTGGAGGGGTCTGGCAAGAGACCCAGTACTTC
CDR3 protein: CASSPGGVWQETQYF

D gene: NA
V gene: TRBV27
clone size: NA
J gene: TRBJ2-7
CDR3 DNA: TGTGCCACCCTCCGGACAGATACCTACGAGCAGTACTTC
CDR3 protein: CATLRTDTYEQYF

D gene: TRBD2
V gene: TRBV6-5
clone size: NA
J gene: TRBJ2-1
CDR3 DNA: TGTGCCAGCAAGGGACTAGGCTACAATGAGCAGTTCTTC
CDR3 protein: CASKGLGYNEQFF

D gene: TRBD1
V gene: TRBV7-2
clone size: NA
J gene: TRBJ2-7
CDR3 DNA: TGTGCCAGCAGCTTAGCCGGGACAGGGATCTCCTACGAGCAGTACTTC
CDR3 protein: CASSLAGTGISYEQYF

D gene: TRBD2
V gene: TRBV18
clone size: once
J gene: TRBJ2-7
CDR3 DNA: TGTGCCAGCTCACTACTAAGCGGGAGCGTCAACGAGCAGTACTTC
CDR3 protein: CASSLLSGSVNEQYF

D gene: TRBD2
V gene: TRBV28
clone size: NA
J gene: TRBJ2-5
CDR3 DNA: TGTGCCAGCACCATTAGCGGGAGTCAAGAGACCCAGTACTTC
CDR3 protein: CASTISGSQETQYF

D gene: NA
V gene: TRBV7-9
clone size: NA
J gene: TRBJ1-4
CDR3 DNA: TGTGCCAGCAGCCAGGAGGGAAGCAGGGAAAAACTGTTTTTT
CDR3 protein: CASSQEGSREKLFF

D gene: NA
V gene: TRBV27
clone size: NA
J gene: TRBJ2-7
CDR3 DNA: TGTGCCAGCAGTTTCAAGGGGAACGAGCAGTACTTC
CDR3 protein: CASSFKGNEQYF

D gene: NA
V gene: TRBV21-1
clone size: NA
J gene: TRBJ1-2
CDR3 DNA: TGTGCCAGCCCACCGCCGCACCACAGGGACCTCACCACTACCTATGGCTACACCTTC
CDR3 protein: CASPPPHHRDLTTTYGYTF

D gene: TRBD1
V gene: TRBV28
clone size: few
J gene: TRBJ2-7
CDR3 DNA: TGTGCCAGCAGTGCCGGGACAGCTACCTACGAGCAGTACTTC
CDR3 protein: CASSAGTATYEQYF

D gene: TRBD2
V gene: TRBV19
clone size: NA
J gene: TRBJ2-1
CDR3 DNA: TGTGCCAGTAGTATTCCGGGGGGGTCCTACAATGAGCAGTTCTTC
CDR3 protein: CASSIPGGSYNEQFF

D gene: TRBD2
V gene: TRBV5-1
clone size: NA
J gene: TRBJ2-7
CDR3 DNA: TGCGCCAGCAGCTTGCCCGGGACTAGCGGGAGGGATCCCTACGAGCAGTACTTC
CDR3 protein: CASSLPGTSGRDPYEQYF

D gene: NA
V gene: TRBV3-1/TRBV3-2
clone size: once
J gene: TRBJ1-2
CDR3 DNA: TGTGCCAGCAGACCGAGCGGCACCTATGGCTACACCTTC
CDR3 protein: CASRPSGTYGYTF

D gene: NA
V gene: TRBV19
clone size: NA
J gene: TRBJ1-2
CDR3 DNA: TGTGCCAGTAGTATCCTGAGGGCCGATGGCTACACCTTC
CDR3 protein: CASSILRADGYTF

D gene: TRBD1
V gene: TRBV4-1
clone size: NA
J gene: TRBJ2-7
CDR3 DNA: TGCGCCAGCAGCCAAGAAGACAGGGCGGCCTACGAGCAGTACTTC
CDR3 protein: CASSQEDRAAYEQYF

D gene: TRBD2
V gene: TRBV7-8
clone size: NA
J gene: TRBJ2-7
CDR3 DNA: TGTGCCAGCAGCACCCGGACTAGCGGGAGCTACGAGCAGTACTTC
CDR3 protein: CASSTRTSGSYEQYF

D gene: NA
V gene: TRBV7-7
clone size: NA
J gene: TRBJ2-3
CDR3 DNA: TGTGCTAGCAGCCCAAAAATAGGTGGGGCGGACCGCACAGATACGCAGTATTTT
CDR3 protein: CASSPKIGGADRTDTQYF

D gene: NA
V gene: TRBV27
clone size: NA
J gene: TRBJ2-1
CDR3 DNA: TGTGCCAGCAGTTCCCTTCTAGGGGTTGGCATCAATGAGCAGTTCTTC
CDR3 protein: CASSSLLGVGINEQFF

D gene: NA
V gene: TRBV28
clone size: NA
J gene: TRBJ1-4
CDR3 DNA: TGTGCCAGCAGTCTCCCGGCCGCCCCGAGGGCGTTTTTT
CDR3 protein: CASSLPAAPRAFF

D gene: NA
V gene: TRBV6-6
clone size: NA
J gene: TRBJ1-5
CDR3 DNA: TGTGCCAGCAGTTACTTGGGGCAGAGCAATCAGCCCCAGCATTTT
CDR3 protein: CASSYLGQSNQPQHF

D gene: TRBD2
V gene: TRBV18
clone size: NA
J gene: TRBJ2-7
CDR3 DNA: TGTGCCAGCTCACGAGGCTTAGCGGGAGACGAGCAGTACTTC
CDR3 protein: CASSRGLAGDEQYF

D gene: TRBD1
V gene: TRBV28
clone size: NA
J gene: TRBJ1-1
CDR3 DNA: TGTGCCAGCAGTTTAGGGACAGGGGGCTTGAACACTGAAGCTTTCTTT
CDR3 protein: CASSLGTGGLNTEAFF

D gene: TRBD1
V gene: TRBV20-1
clone size: NA
J gene: TRBJ1-2
CDR3 DNA: TGCAGTGCCAGCCGTGGACAGGTAATCACCTTC
CDR3 protein: CSASRGQVITF

D gene: NA
V gene: TRBV28
clone size: NA
J gene: TRBJ2-5
CDR3 DNA: TGTGCCAGCAGGACAGGCCAACCCGAGACCCAGTACTTC
CDR3 protein: CASRTGQPETQYF

D gene: NA
V gene: TRBV27
clone size: NA
J gene: TRBJ2-3
CDR3 DNA: TGTGCCAGCAGTTTAACGGGGGTTAGCACAGATACGCAGTATTTT
CDR3 protein: CASSLTGVSTDTQYF